The 21 T cell receptor beta chains in this list originate from one sample, sequenced in a study of technical replicates of blood from several donors. This table comes from immunoSEQ multiplex PCR, and its TCRdb copy is limited to in-frame clones, with some not included. The sample lists over 85,000 clones, 90% to 97% seen once, with approximately 0.35% in the top ten. Sequenced: T cells isolated from PBMCs. The receptor set was obtained from a human donor in good health.

The rearrangement links TRBV28 to TRBJ2-7, with 8 bases fitting TRBD1. CDR1 is MDHEN and CDR2 is SYDVKM in the germline V gene. Losses at the gene ends were 3 bases for V and 1 base for J; bases not matched to a gene: 11. This CDR3 contains 17 residues. CDR3 amino acids: CASSFAKGQDRSYEQYF. Written as DNA, the CDR3 is TGTGCCAGCAGTTTCGCAAAGGGACAGGACCGATCCTACGAGCAGTACTTC.

The chain joins TRBV4-3 to TRBJ2-7; D may be TRBD1 (5 bases). Germline V gene lookup returns CDR1 LGHNA and CDR2 YSLEER. There are 14 residues in the CDR3. Trimming removed 0 bases at V and 1 base at J, with 7 bases between. This CDR3 reads CASSQDRGSYEQYF. CDR3 sequence (DNA): TGCGCCAGCAGCCAAGATAGGGGTTCCTACGAGCAGTACTTC.

The J gene is TRBJ2-2, the V gene TRBV29-1, with TRBD2 identical over 7 bases. This CDR3 spans 17 amino acids. V shed 4 bases, J shed 4 bases, and the junction held 15 bases outside the gene matches. In germline, CDR1 is SQVTM, CDR2 ANQGSEA. CDR3 residues: CSVAPLDGLGVTGELFF. Here the CDR3 DNA reads TGCAGCGTTGCTCCCCTCGATGGACTAGGGGTCACCGGGGAGCTGTTTTTT.

This clone was detected once. V gene TRBV19 combines with J gene TRBJ2-3; D not certain. V gave up 5 bases and J gave up 0 bases, with 6 bases separating them. The CDR3 is 13 amino acids. Germline V gene lookup returns CDR1 LNHDA and CDR2 SQIVND (reference sequence). This CDR3 is CASSDRSTDTQYF. In DNA form, the CDR3 reads TGTGCCAGTAGTGATCGGAGCACAGATACGCAGTATTTT.

The V call is TRBV23-1, the J call TRBJ2-1, with TRBD2 as a possible D gene (6 bases). TRBV23-1 belongs to the ORF category, with a function that is uncertain. The CDR3 sequence is 17 residues long. V lost 2 bases, J lost 2 bases, and 16 bases lay in between. The chain's CDR3 is CASSQRTVAVPYNEQFF. The CDR3 DNA is TGCGCCAGCAGTCAACGGACGGTAGCGGTTCCCTACAATGAGCAGTTCTTC.

The chain carries TRBV7-9 and TRBJ2-2, with D possibly TRBD2 on 6 matching bases. Looked up from germline, CDR1 is SEHNR and CDR2 is FQNEAQ (reference sequence). The CDR3 extends over 15 amino acids. Between the trimmed V and J ends, which lost 3 bases and 4 bases, there was a span of 12 bases. This CDR3 reads CASSFFGSSTGELFF. CDR3 in DNA: TGTGCCAGCAGCTTTTTCGGGAGCAGCACCGGGGAGCTGTTTTTT.

The V gene is TRBV6-4, the J gene TRBJ2-7; 8 bases line up with TRBD2. The CDR3 runs 15 residues. CDR1 is MRHNA and CDR2 is SNTAGT in the germline V gene. V dropped 0 bases and J dropped 3; count of bases not matched to a gene: 4. The DNA for the CDR3 is TGTGCCAGCAGTGACTCGGCTGGGACTAGCTACGAGCAGTACTTC. Encoded protein: CASSDSAGTSYEQYF.

The chain joins TRBV11-2 to TRBJ1-6; D possibly corresponds to TRBD1 (6 bases). The CDR3 runs to 16 residues. The V gene lost 1 base and the J gene lost 7 bases, with 14 bases spanning the gap. Germline assignment: CDR1 SGHAT and CDR2 FQNNGV. CDR3 coding DNA: TGTGCCAGCAGCTTAGGATTGCGGACAGCAAATTCACCCCTCCACTTT. Translating gives CASSLGLRTANSPLHF.

V and J are TRBV6-5 and TRBJ1-4, with 9 bases matching TRBD1. This CDR3 has 14 residues. CDR1 and CDR2 from the germline V gene are MNHEY and SVGAGI. Trimming at V came to 5 bases and at J to 8 bases, leaving 6 bases not matched to a gene. In DNA form, the CDR3 reads TGTGCCAGCAGTGATGGACAGGGGAGGGAAAAACTGTTTTTT. The encoded protein is CASSDGQGREKLFF.

This rearrangement joins TRBV2 to TRBJ1-5; 9 nucleotides align to TRBD1. CDR1 and CDR2 from the germline V gene are SNHLY and FYNNEI. The CDR3 consists of 13 residues. J lost 8 bases, V lost 11 bases, and 10 bases had no gene match. CDR3 sequence (DNA): TGTGCCTCGACGGACAGGGGTTCGGAGCCCCAGCATTTT. It encodes CASTDRGSEPQHF.

The chain recombines TRBV7-9 with TRBJ2-1; 9 bases agree with TRBD2. V lost 5 bases to trimming and J lost 7 bases; unmatched junction nucleotides: 9. CDR1 and CDR2 from the germline V gene are SEHNR and FQNEAQ (reference sequence). CDR3 length equals 15 residues. The CDR3 protein is CASSPTSGRRNEQFF. CDR3 sequence (DNA): TGTGCCAGCAGCCCGACTAGCGGTCGGAGAAATGAGCAGTTCTTC.

As to this clone: This specimen includes other DNA sequences encoding the same CDR3. This chain links TRBV27 with TRBJ2-7; 10 bases map to TRBD1. Germline CDR1 is MNHEY and CDR2 is SMNVEV (reference sequence). V lost 2 bases to trimming and J lost 2 bases; unmatched junction nucleotides: 6. The CDR3 runs to 16 residues. Written as DNA, the CDR3 is TGTGCCAGCAGTTTACTCGGGGGACAGGGGCCCTACGAGCAGTACTTC. Its protein product is CASSLLGGQGPYEQYF.

The rearrangement links TRBV7-9 to TRBJ1-1; D not certain. The V end was cut by 4 bases, the J end by 2 bases, with 11 bases between. The germline gives CDR1 SEHNR, CDR2 FQNEAQ (reference sequence). The CDR3 totals 14 residues. CDR3 protein: CASSYRELNTEAFF. The CDR3 region has the DNA TGTGCCAGCAGCTACCGGGAATTAAACACTGAAGCTTTCTTT.

Only one count was recorded for this clone. The rearrangement links TRBV5-4 to TRBJ1-3; D is possibly TRBD1 (5 bases). Germline lookup yields CDR1 SGHNT and CDR2 YYREEE (reference sequence). V was shortened by 4 bases and J by 0 bases, with 11 bases between the two germline ends. The CDR3 has 15 amino acids. CDR3 residues: CASSPDMSSGNTIYF. The CDR3 nucleotides are TGTGCCAGCAGCCCGGACATGAGCTCTGGAAACACCATATATTTT.

V is TRBV2 and J is TRBJ2-5; D might be TRBD1 (5 bases). This CDR3 contains 11 residues. V was shortened by 6 bases and J by 5 bases, with 7 bases between the two germline ends. Germline lookup yields CDR1 SNHLY and CDR2 FYNNEI. This CDR3 reads CASRGVETQYF. In DNA, the CDR3 is TGTGCCAGCAGAGGGGTGGAGACCCAGTACTTC.

The chain has TRBV7-9 and TRBJ1-1; the match to TRBD1 covers 9 bases. Germline lookup yields CDR1 SEHNR and CDR2 FQNEAQ (reference sequence). This CDR3 spans 13 amino acids. J was trimmed by 10 bases and V by 1 base; bases with no gene match: 4. The CDR3 DNA reads TGTGCCAGCAGCTTAGAGGGGACAGGGTCAGCTTTCTTT. As protein: CASSLEGTGSAFF.

This sequence joins TRBV5-4 and TRBJ1-1; 7 bases line up with TRBD1. V trimming: 2 bases; J trimming: 1 base; junction bases outside the gene matches: 8. The germline V gene has CDR1 SGHNT and CDR2 YYREEE (reference sequence). The CDR3 is made up of 16 amino acids. The CDR3 loop is CASSFSRTGTNTEAFF. CDR3 DNA sequence: TGTGCCAGCAGCTTCTCTAGGACAGGAACGAACACTGAAGCTTTCTTT.

The chain links TRBV5-1 to TRBJ2-7; the D is unclear. The V gene lost 1 base and the J gene lost 3 bases, with 5 bases spanning the gap. This CDR3 comprises 12 residues. Looked up from germline, CDR1 is SGHRS and CDR2 is YFSETQ. CDR3 amino acids: CASSLTDYEQYF. The CDR3 nucleotides read TGCGCCAGCAGCTTGACTGACTACGAGCAGTACTTC.

The chain couples TRBV5-3 to TRBJ1-5; perhaps TRBD1 as D (5 bases). TRBV5-3 is marked as an open reading frame, function uncertain. V lost 0 bases and J 0 bases, leaving 10 bases between the germline ends. The CDR3 spans 16 residues. The CDR3 sequence is CARSLGQSYSNQPQHF. The DNA for the CDR3 is TGTGCCAGAAGCTTGGGACAGTCCTATAGCAATCAGCCCCAGCATTTT.

The V gene is TRBV14, the J gene TRBJ1-2; 8 bases are shared with TRBD1. Germline V gene data show CDR1 as SGHDN and CDR2 as FVKESK. The trim removed 3 bases at V and 5 bases at J, leaving 5 bases unmatched. The CDR3 consists of 14 residues. The CDR3 DNA is TGTGCCAGCAGCCACCTCCAGGGGGCTTATGGCTACACCTTC. Encoded protein: CASSHLQGAYGYTF.

The chain combines TRBV29-1 with TRBJ1-5; TRBD1 is a possible D gene (6 bases). CDR1 and CDR2 (germline): SQVTM, ANQGSEA. This CDR3 has 12 residues. The V and J ends lost 6 bases and 5 bases respectively, with 11 bases between them. The CDR3 protein is CSVTGQHQPQHF. In DNA, the CDR3 is TGCAGCGTAACTGGACAGCATCAGCCCCAGCATTTT. The full variable domain, completed using reference TRBV29-1 and TRBJ1-5, is SAVISQKPSRDICQRGTSLTIQCQVDSQVTMMFWYRQQPGQSLTLIATANQGSEATYESGFVIDKFPISRPNLTFSTLTVSNMSPEDSSIYLCSVTGQHQPQHFGDGTRLSIL.